This T cell receptor beta chain came from a study of T and B cells in COVID-19 patients. Overall study context: COVID-19 patients gave peripheral blood either during active infection or after recovery. Of 20 active-infection patients, 15 to 18 carried comorbidities linked to unfavorable COVID-19 outcome. Whole-study results and caveats: Of 2,000 to 2,500 TCR clusters found only in the recovered cohort, more than 30 had low generation probability. Active COVID-19 showed highly clonal TRB repertoires; recovery showed diversity and richness above healthy donors.

BIOMED2 TRB-A/B primer pools were used in multiplex TRB PCR. Each CDR3 protein is one row after TCRdb ran MiXCR on the multiplex PCR reads. This table holds about 4,600 distinct CDR3 sequences, 21% found once. From blood, about 220-500 ng of genomic DNA served as TRB template. Looked up from germline, CDR1 is DFQATT and CDR2 is SNEGSKA (reference sequence). The CDR3 extends over 13 amino acids. V shed 6 bases and J 7 bases; nucleotides not matched to a gene: 10. A word on this clonotype: What it binds is unknown.

The gene calls are TRBV20-1 and TRBJ1-1; 8 nucleotides align to TRBD1. The source of this sequence is a human donor with active COVID-19. The specimen sequenced was blood. This CDR3 is CSAHRDRLLEAFF. CDR3 nucleotides: TGCAGTGCCCATCGGGACAGGTTACTTGAAGCTTTCTTT.